The 32 T cell receptor beta chains listed next were all sequenced from one sample in a study of T cell responses to AZD1222 COVID-19 vaccine. The method was immunoSEQ multiplex PCR; TCRdb's version includes in-frame clones alone and lacks a portion of them. This sample has more than 55,000 clones, with 89% found just once. The sample here was peripheral blood, taken 28 days after the second AZD1222 dose. The source of these receptors is an adult who received the AZD1222 COVID-19 vaccine.

V gene TRBV7-8 combines with J gene TRBJ2-7, with D uncertain. The V gene's germline CDR1 is SGHVS and CDR2 FQNEAQ. V was clipped by 2 bases and J by 3 bases, with 8 bases between them. The CDR3 covers 13 residues. The chain's CDR3 is CASSLSRFYEQYF. CDR3 coding DNA: TGTGCCAGCAGCTTATCTAGGTTCTACGAGCAGTACTTC.

V and J are TRBV19 and TRBJ2-1, with 9 bases matching TRBD2. V dropped 3 bases and J dropped 9; count of bases not matched to a gene: 9. The CDR3 is made up of 15 amino acids. In germline, CDR1 is LNHDA, CDR2 SQIVND (reference sequence). DNA for the CDR3: TGTGCCAGTAGTATGCCAGCGGGAGGCCATGGTGAGCAGTTCTTC. Translated: CASSMPAGGHGEQFF.

This chain joins TRBV6-2 or TRBV6-3 and TRBJ1-5, with a weak D call TRBD1 (5 bases). V dropped 6 bases and J dropped 1 base, with 10 bases sitting between them. The CDR3 has 14 residues. CDR1 is MNHEY, CDR2 SVGEGT, per germline. CDR3 DNA: TGTGCCAGCAGGCCTGGGGCAAGCAATCAGCCCCAGCATTTT. As protein: CASRPGASNQPQHF.

This sequence joins TRBV4-3 and TRBJ1-3; D uncertain. This CDR3 spans 16 amino acids. The germline V gene encodes CDR1 LGHNA and CDR2 YSLEER. Trimming left V 0 bases short and J 2 bases short, with 11 bases between. The CDR3 coding sequence is TGCGCCAGCAGCCAAGATTCAAACACAGCTGGAAACACCATATATTTT. Translation gives CASSQDSNTAGNTIYF.

The chain couples TRBV14 to TRBJ1-1; no definite D call. The CDR3 length is 13 residues. Trimming left V 1 base short and J 4 bases short, with 7 bases between. Germline assignment: CDR1 SGHDN and CDR2 FVKESK. Here the CDR3 reads CASSQVRRTEAFF. The CDR3 bases are TGTGCCAGCAGCCAAGTGCGTCGCACTGAAGCTTTCTTT.

CDR3 coding DNA: TGTGCCAGCAGCGTTTCCGGGATGGAAGCCTATGGCTACACCTTC. Amino acid sequence: CASSVSGMEAYGYTF. The V gene is TRBV9, the J gene TRBJ1-2; no reliable D call. Trimming took off 2 bases at V and 4 bases at J, with 15 bases between the two ends. The CDR3 is 15 residues long. Germline CDR1 SGDLS, CDR2 YYNGEE.

The chain uses TRBV28 and TRBJ1-5; D is possibly TRBD1 (6 bases). V was shortened by 5 bases and J by 2 bases, with 19 bases between the two germline ends. CDR3 length equals 17 residues. Per germline, CDR1 MDHEN and CDR2 SYDVKM. In DNA, the CDR3 is TGTGCCAGCAGTCCTCACCTGGGAGGGGGTCGCAATCAGCCCCAGCATTTT. It codes for CASSPHLGGGRNQPQHF.

This chain uses TRBV7-2 with TRBJ2-5; 9 positions agree with TRBD1. Unmatched junction bases numbered 6, after V lost 2 bases and J lost 5 bases. This CDR3 has 15 residues. The germline V gene encodes CDR1 SGHTA and CDR2 FQGNSA. CDR3 sequence reads: CASSLKQGAMETQYF. The CDR3, as DNA: TGTGCCAGCAGCTTAAAACAGGGGGCGATGGAGACCCAGTACTTC.

This clone has a single count. This chain links TRBV7-2 with TRBJ1-2; 11 bases map to TRBD1. The CDR3 is made up of 19 amino acids. Trimming at V came to 1 base and at J to 8 bases, leaving 18 bases not matched to a gene. Germline loops: CDR1 SGHTA, CDR2 FQGNSA. The CDR3: CASSLDGGLGRTGGLGYTF. The CDR3 nucleotides are TGTGCCAGCAGCTTAGATGGAGGATTAGGGCGGACAGGGGGCCTGGGCTACACCTTC.

This chain uses TRBV6-5 with TRBJ2-5; a possible D gene is TRBD2 (6 bases). The CDR3 has 14 amino acids. The germline V gene has CDR1 MNHEY and CDR2 SVGAGI. The V end was cut by 6 bases, the J end by 2 bases, with 13 bases between. CDR3 nucleotides: TGTGCCAGCAGGCCTACTAGCCCGCAAGAGACCCAGTACTTC. Amino acids: CASRPTSPQETQYF.

The genes are TRBV27 and TRBJ1-1; D unclear. The CDR3 covers 13 residues. V was pared by 5 bases and J by 10 bases, with 17 bases between. Germline V gene sequence: CDR1 MNHEY, CDR2 SMNVEV (reference sequence). Here the CDR3 DNA reads TGTGCCAGCAGTCCCCCCAGTAGGTTCGGAGCTTTCTTT. It yields the protein CASSPPSRFGAFF.

CDR3 residues: CASSLNRGVLSYEQYF. In DNA, the CDR3 is TGTGCCAGCAGCCTGAACAGGGGAGTACTTTCCTACGAGCAGTACTTC. This chain connects TRBV5-4 to TRBJ2-7; 7 bases are shared with TRBD1. Looked up from germline, CDR1 is SGHNT and CDR2 is YYREEE (reference sequence). Trimming at V came to 4 bases and at J to 1 base, leaving 11 bases not matched to a gene. This CDR3 contains 16 residues.

The V gene is TRBV11-2, the J gene TRBJ1-6; D not certain. V was pared by 5 bases and J by 11 bases, with 22 bases between. The CDR3 consists of 16 residues. Germline V CDR1 and CDR2: SGHAT, FQNNGV. The CDR3, as DNA: TGTGCCAGCAGCCCCATGCCCCGGGGATTCAGTACACCCCTCCACTTT. Protein product: CASSPMPRGFSTPLHF.

The genes are TRBV10-1 and TRBJ2-5; a weak D match, TRBD2 (6 bases). Trimming took 3 bases from V and 3 from J, leaving 8 bases between them. Per the germline V gene, CDR1 is WNHNN and CDR2 is SYGVQD (reference sequence). The CDR3 loop spans 13 amino acids. The CDR3: CASSEGGKETQYF. DNA of the CDR3: TGCGCCAGCAGTGAAGGCGGGAAAGAGACCCAGTACTTC.

The CDR3, as DNA: TGCAGTGCTAGTGGAGGGTCAACAGGGGCCCGAGCTTTCTTT. Its translation is CSASGGSTGARAFF. The chain recombines TRBV20-1 with TRBJ1-1; 7 bases fit TRBD1. Per the germline V gene, CDR1 is DFQATT and CDR2 is SNEGSKA (reference sequence). V shed 3 bases and J 10 bases; nucleotides not matched to a gene: 14. This CDR3 spans 14 amino acids.

The J gene is TRBJ2-1, the V gene TRBV6-5; D not resolved. Trimming took 6 bases from V and 8 from J, leaving 14 bases between them. This CDR3 is 13 amino acids long. Germline lookup yields CDR1 MNHEY and CDR2 SVGAGI. The CDR3 here is CASSRTSIDEQFF. The CDR3 DNA follows: TGTGCCAGCAGCCGAACGTCAATTGATGAGCAGTTCTTC.

This clone occurred a few times. This chain links TRBV7-2 with TRBJ2-1; the D gene is possibly TRBD2 (5 bases). The CDR3 loop spans 16 amino acids. Germline V gene data show CDR1 as SGHTA and CDR2 as FQGNSA. The V and J ends lost 3 bases and 4 bases respectively, with 16 bases between them. DNA for the CDR3: TGTGCCAGCAGCTTGGTAGGTGGGAGAGGATACAATGAGCAGTTCTTC. This encodes CASSLVGGRGYNEQFF.

The J gene is TRBJ2-2, the V gene TRBV9, with 9 bases fitting TRBD1. Trimming removed 4 bases from V and 7 bases from J; junction bases left unmatched: 5. This CDR3 is built from 14 residues. Germline V gene lookup returns CDR1 SGDLS and CDR2 YYNGEE. The CDR3 spells CASSKDRGHGELFF. The CDR3 DNA follows: TGTGCCAGCAGCAAGGACAGGGGCCACGGGGAGCTGTTTTTT.

This chain uses TRBV27 with TRBJ1-6; perhaps TRBD1 as D (5 bases). The CDR3 runs to 16 residues. CDR1 MNHEY and CDR2 SMNVEV come from the germline V gene (reference sequence). Trimming removed 2 bases at V and 6 bases at J, with 14 bases between. As DNA, the CDR3 is TGTGCCAGCAGTTTAATCTCCGGGGGGGTTAATTCACCCCTCCACTTT. Its protein is CASSLISGGVNSPLHF.

This rearrangement joins TRBV6-5 to TRBJ1-3; D uncertain. Germline lookup yields CDR1 MNHEY and CDR2 SVGAGI. V was clipped by 7 bases and J by 2 bases, with 6 bases between them. The CDR3 runs to 12 residues. CDR3 sequence reads: CASTDAGNTIYF. DNA for the CDR3: TGTGCCAGCACGGATGCTGGAAACACCATATATTTT.

The chain recombines TRBV10-3 with TRBJ1-3; D remains unclear. The germline CDR1 and CDR2 sequences are ENHRY and SYGVKD. The CDR3 runs 12 residues. V lost 0 bases and J 8 bases, leaving 5 bases between the germline ends. CDR3 residues: CAISESRDTIYF. As DNA, the CDR3 is TGTGCCATCAGTGAGTCGAGGGACACCATATATTTT.

This clone showed up just a few times. The rearrangement joins TRBV10-3 to TRBJ2-7, with 10 nucleotides matching TRBD1. J lost 5 bases, V lost 5 bases, and 6 bases had no gene match. CDR1 and CDR2 (germline): ENHRY, SYGVKD. This CDR3 is 14 amino acids long. The CDR3 bases are TGTGCCATCAGTACCCGGACAGGGGGAAACGAGCAGTACTTC. The encoded protein is CAISTRTGGNEQYF.

This sequence joins TRBV7-6 and TRBJ2-3, with D unclear. Germline V gene data show CDR1 as SGHVS and CDR2 as FNYEAQ. CDR3 size: 13 residues. V shed 2 bases and J shed 2 bases, with 5 bases lying between them. The chain's CDR3 is CASSLIPTDTQYF. DNA for the CDR3: TGTGCCAGCAGCTTAATCCCCACAGATACGCAGTATTTT.

The rearrangement joins TRBV7-3 to TRBJ2-1; maybe TRBD1 (6 bases). CDR1 and CDR2 from the germline V gene are SGHTA and FQGTGA. V dropped 5 bases and J dropped 2 bases, with 10 bases sitting between them. The CDR3 spans 14 residues. CDR3 sequence: CASSPDSTYNEQFF. CDR3 sequence (DNA): TGTGCCAGCAGCCCGGACAGTACCTACAATGAGCAGTTCTTC.

The gene calls are TRBV19 and TRBJ2-5, with 8 bases fitting TRBD1. This CDR3 comprises 14 residues. Germline assignment: CDR1 LNHDA and CDR2 SQIVND (reference sequence). Unmatched junction bases numbered 7, after V lost 5 bases and J lost 5 bases. The CDR3 spells CASSLQGAQETQYF. Written as DNA, the CDR3 is TGTGCCAGTAGTCTGCAGGGGGCGCAGGAGACCCAGTACTTC.

The chain has TRBV12-1 and TRBJ1-2; the tabulated D call, TRBD1, remains unverified against the DNA. TRBV12-1 is a recognized pseudogene. The CDR3 length is 14 residues. The CDR3 sequence is CASTRTGTNYGYTF. The CDR3, as DNA: TGTGCCAGCACCCGTACAGGGACCAACTATGGCTACACCTTC.

J is TRBJ2-1 and V is TRBV11-3, with D possibly being TRBD1 (5 bases). The CDR3 extends over 11 amino acids. The V end lost 0 bases, the J end lost 13 bases, and 7 bases lay between the germline ends. Germline V gives CDR1 SGHNT, CDR2 YENEEA. DNA of the CDR3: TGTGCCAGCAGCTTAGAGGGGCCCCAGTTCTTC. Protein: CASSLEGPQFF.

This chain links TRBV12-3 or TRBV12-4 with TRBJ1-1; tentatively, D is TRBD1 (5 bases). Trimming shortened V by 3 bases and J by 6 bases, and 8 bases separated the two germline ends. The CDR3 totals 12 residues. CDR3 in DNA: TGTGCCAGCAGTTTGACAGAGTCTGAAGCTTTCTTT. Translation: CASSLTESEAFF.

The CDR3 is CASRTEGDQPQHF. The CDR3 DNA is TGTGCCAGCAGGACTGAGGGGGATCAGCCCCAGCATTTT. The chain has TRBV2 and TRBJ1-5, with D perhaps matching TRBD1 (6 bases). Between the trimmed V and J ends, which lost 6 bases and 5 bases, there was a span of 11 bases. CDR3 length: 13 residues. The germline V gene encodes CDR1 SNHLY and CDR2 FYNNEI.

The chain combines TRBV18 with TRBJ2-6, with D possibly being TRBD1 (5 bases). The CDR3 extends over 20 amino acids. Germline CDR1 and CDR2: KGHSH and LQKENI. V gave up 5 bases and J gave up 0 bases, with 23 bases separating them. The CDR3 nucleotides read TGTGCCAGCTCAGCACTCGAGGTGGGTGGGGCCTTCTCTGGGGCCAACGTCCTGACTTTC. It is translated as CASSALEVGGAFSGANVLTF.

The chain links TRBV21-1 to TRBJ2-1; the DNA was not compared with TRBD1, the D call given in the table. TRBV21-1 is described as a pseudogene. The CDR3 spans 16 residues. CDR3 sequence (DNA): TGTGCCAGTACCATTATTGTGGGGGCCAACTACAATGAGCAGTTCTTC. Residues: CASTIIVGANYNEQFF.

The V call is TRBV6-5, the J call TRBJ2-7; perhaps TRBD1 as D (5 bases). Germline V lookup: CDR1 MNHEY, CDR2 SVGAGI. The CDR3 spans 13 residues. V lost 6 bases and J lost 3, with 12 bases in between. The CDR3 protein is CASRRQRDYEQYF. Here the CDR3 DNA reads TGTGCCAGCAGACGACAGAGAGACTACGAGCAGTACTTC.